The sequence of this T cell receptor beta chain was determined in a study of regulatory T cells in long-lasting Graves disease. Specified time point: newly diagnosed GD, antithyroid drugs for less than 3 months. RNA extracted from PBMCs served as the sequencing template. Relying on iRepertoire HTBI primers and Arm-PCR of CDR3 regions, the team built TCR beta libraries. TCRdb independently ran MiXCR on the multiplex PCR reads; one entry per CDR3 protein. The data show fewer than 500,000 distinct CDR3 sequences, about 17% seen once. V was clipped by 5 bases and J by 9 bases; unmatched bases: 2. Germline loops: CDR1 GTSNPN, CDR2 SVGIG (reference sequence). The CDR3 is made up of 10 amino acids. These sequences were also reported in another study, on T cells in Graves' hyperthyroidism and ophthalmopathy. Turning to that study: RT-PCR in the first round (using the HTBI primer set) targeted the TCR CDR3.

V and J are TRBV30 and TRBJ2-3; 7 bases match TRBD2. The receptor comes from a man aged 35-49 years with Graves disease. The material was peripheral blood mononuclear cells (PBMCs), obtained at new diagnosis, from a patient treated with antithyroid drugs. CDR3 sequence (DNA): TGTGCCTGGGGGCGGGAGACGCAGTATTTT. Translated: CAWGRETQYF.